Listed below are T cell receptor beta chains from one sample, sequenced in a study of PD-1 blockade in classical Hodgkin lymphoma. Profiled with immunoSEQ multiplex PCR; TCRdb holds only in-frame clones, not every one. This table holds 95,000 or so clones, 75% to 90% found once. The material sequenced was peripheral blood mononuclear cells (PBMCs), taken at baseline. These receptors all come from a human donor with classical Hodgkin lymphoma. Both conserved end residues are part of each CDR3. D genes are given only for firm matches. Clone size, where shown, is once, few, many, or a class for clones that have expanded.

v_call: TRBV19; j_call: TRBJ2-5; d_call: -; clone_size: -; cdr3_aa: CASNPKGREETQYF; cdr3_nt: TGTGCCAGCAACCCCAAGGGCAGGGAAGAGACCCAGTACTTC
v_call: TRBV19; j_call: TRBJ2-2; d_call: TRBD2; clone_size: -; cdr3_aa: CASSILAGAGTGELFF; cdr3_nt: TGTGCCAGTAGTATTTTAGCGGGAGCGGGGACCGGGGAGCTGTTTTTT
v_call: TRBV7-2; j_call: TRBJ2-1; d_call: TRBD1; clone_size: -; cdr3_aa: CASSWSGTGIYNEQFF; cdr3_nt: TGTGCCAGCAGCTGGTCCGGGACAGGGATTTACAATGAGCAGTTCTTC
v_call: TRBV15; j_call: TRBJ1-4; d_call: TRBD1; clone_size: few; cdr3_aa: CATSWRGQDGEKLFF; cdr3_nt: TGTGCCACCAGCTGGCGGGGACAGGATGGTGAAAAACTGTTTTTT
v_call: TRBV7-9; j_call: TRBJ2-7; d_call: -; clone_size: once; cdr3_aa: CASSERDGTYEQYF; cdr3_nt: TGTGCCAGCAGCGAAAGGGACGGCACCTACGAGCAGTACTTC
v_call: TRBV7-3; j_call: TRBJ2-1; d_call: TRBD2; clone_size: -; cdr3_aa: CASSLAPLAGSEQFF; cdr3_nt: TGTGCCAGCAGCCTGGCGCCACTAGCGGGAAGTGAGCAGTTCTTC
v_call: TRBV6-6; j_call: TRBJ2-3; d_call: -; clone_size: -; cdr3_aa: CASSPSTSTDTQYF; cdr3_nt: TGTGCCAGCAGCCCCTCGACTAGCACAGATACGCAGTATTTT
v_call: TRBV10-3; j_call: TRBJ2-7; d_call: TRBD1; clone_size: -; cdr3_aa: CAIRTGDSYEQYF; cdr3_nt: TGTGCCATCAGGACAGGGGACTCCTACGAGCAGTACTTC
v_call: TRBV2; j_call: TRBJ2-1; d_call: TRBD1; clone_size: -; cdr3_aa: CASSGTGGEQFF; cdr3_nt: TGTGCCAGCAGTGGCACAGGGGGTGAGCAGTTCTTC
v_call: TRBV6-6; j_call: TRBJ2-5; d_call: -; clone_size: -; cdr3_aa: CASSYYAGAETQYF; cdr3_nt: TGTGCCAGCAGTTATTATGCAGGAGCGGAGACCCAGTACTTC
v_call: TRBV10-3; j_call: TRBJ2-3; d_call: -; clone_size: -; cdr3_aa: CAITADSTDTQYF; cdr3_nt: TGTGCCATCACAGCCGATAGCACAGATACGCAGTATTTT
v_call: TRBV14; j_call: TRBJ1-5; d_call: -; clone_size: -; cdr3_aa: CASSQGAQPQHF; cdr3_nt: TGTGCCAGCAGCCAAGGAGCCCAGCCCCAGCATTTT
v_call: TRBV10-1; j_call: TRBJ1-1; d_call: -; clone_size: -; cdr3_aa: CASSEAGNTEAFF; cdr3_nt: TGCGCCAGCAGTGAAGCCGGGAACACTGAAGCTTTCTTT
v_call: TRBV7-2; j_call: TRBJ2-3; d_call: -; clone_size: -; cdr3_aa: CASSLIGLADTQYF; cdr3_nt: TGTGCCAGCAGCTTAATCGGTCTGGCAGATACGCAGTATTTT
v_call: TRBV19; j_call: TRBJ2-7; d_call: TRBD1; clone_size: few; cdr3_aa: CASSIRAGGSYEQYF; cdr3_nt: TGTGCCAGTAGTATCCGGGCAGGGGGCTCCTACGAGCAGTACTTC
v_call: TRBV7-3; j_call: TRBJ2-7; d_call: TRBD1; clone_size: once; cdr3_aa: CASSLAGGYEQYF; cdr3_nt: TGTGCCAGCAGCTTAGCAGGGGGTTACGAGCAGTACTTC
v_call: TRBV28; j_call: TRBJ1-1; d_call: -; clone_size: -; cdr3_aa: CASSPKTVLGAFF; cdr3_nt: TGTGCCAGCAGTCCCAAGACGGTTTTAGGAGCTTTCTTT
v_call: TRBV6-5; j_call: TRBJ2-1; d_call: -; clone_size: -; cdr3_aa: CASSQGLPSYNEQFF; cdr3_nt: TGTGCCAGCAGTCAGGGGCTACCCTCCTACAATGAGCAGTTCTTC
v_call: TRBV19; j_call: TRBJ1-3; d_call: -; clone_size: -; cdr3_aa: CASSIRADGGNTIYF; cdr3_nt: TGTGCCAGTAGTATCCGGGCGGATGGTGGAAACACCATATATTTT
v_call: TRBV14; j_call: TRBJ1-1; d_call: TRBD1; clone_size: -; cdr3_aa: CASSQQGGFNTEAFF; cdr3_nt: TGTGCCAGCAGCCAACAGGGGGGTTTTAACACTGAAGCTTTCTTT
v_call: TRBV7-9; j_call: TRBJ2-5; d_call: -; clone_size: -; cdr3_aa: CASSSIKRETQYF; cdr3_nt: TGTGCCAGCAGCTCAATTAAGAGAGAGACCCAGTACTTC
v_call: TRBV4-1; j_call: TRBJ1-1; d_call: -; clone_size: -; cdr3_aa: CASRGVLRNTEAFF; cdr3_nt: TGCGCCAGCAGGGGGGTTCTTCGGAACACTGAAGCTTTCTTT
v_call: TRBV5-5; j_call: TRBJ2-7; d_call: -; clone_size: -; cdr3_aa: CASSLAPSSYEQYF; cdr3_nt: TGTGCCAGCAGCTTGGCCCCATCCTCCTACGAGCAGTACTTC
v_call: TRBV7-2; j_call: TRBJ1-1; d_call: -; clone_size: -; cdr3_aa: CASSFSNTEAFF; cdr3_nt: TGTGCCAGCAGCTTCTCCAACACTGAAGCTTTCTTT
v_call: TRBV11-2; j_call: TRBJ1-5; d_call: -; clone_size: once; cdr3_aa: CASSLMSTGYNQPQHF; cdr3_nt: TGTGCCAGCAGCTTAATGAGCACAGGTTACAATCAGCCCCAGCATTTT
v_call: TRBV28; j_call: TRBJ1-2; d_call: -; clone_size: -; cdr3_aa: CASSLGGGVPKSDGYTF; cdr3_nt: TGTGCCAGCAGTTTGGGTGGAGGGGTGCCCAAGAGTGATGGCTACACCTTC
v_call: TRBV6-5; j_call: TRBJ1-5; d_call: -; clone_size: -; cdr3_aa: CASSPNTGAVQHF; cdr3_nt: TGTGCCAGCAGCCCAAACACAGGAGCTGTCCAGCATTTT
v_call: TRBV30; j_call: TRBJ2-3; d_call: -; clone_size: -; cdr3_aa: CAWSVQVDTQYF; cdr3_nt: TGTGCCTGGAGTGTACAGGTGGATACGCAGTATTTT
v_call: TRBV5-4; j_call: TRBJ1-2; d_call: -; clone_size: once; cdr3_aa: CASSLGQGGGSYGYTF; cdr3_nt: TGTGCCAGCAGCTTGGGCCAAGGGGGGGGTTCTTATGGCTACACCTTC
v_call: TRBV5-5; j_call: TRBJ2-7; d_call: -; clone_size: once; cdr3_aa: CASSVLYEQYF; cdr3_nt: TGTGCCAGCAGCGTCCTATACGAGCAGTACTTC
v_call: TRBV5-8; j_call: TRBJ2-7; d_call: -; clone_size: -; cdr3_aa: CASSLGGHYYEQYF; cdr3_nt: TGTGCCAGCAGCTTGGGGGGACACTACTACGAGCAGTACTTC
v_call: TRBV7-9; j_call: TRBJ2-1; d_call: TRBD2; clone_size: -; cdr3_aa: CAGVASGRDEQFF; cdr3_nt: TGTGCCGGAGTGGCTAGCGGGAGGGATGAGCAGTTCTTC
v_call: TRBV6-5; j_call: TRBJ2-7; d_call: -; clone_size: -; cdr3_aa: CASSYPTPVSIPEQYF; cdr3_nt: TGTGCCAGCAGTTACCCTACCCCCGTGTCCATCCCCGAGCAGTACTTC
v_call: TRBV6-5; j_call: TRBJ1-1; d_call: -; clone_size: -; cdr3_aa: CASSPSGAATEAFF; cdr3_nt: TGTGCCAGCAGTCCCTCGGGGGCCGCCACTGAAGCTTTCTTT
v_call: TRBV5-1; j_call: TRBJ1-1; d_call: -; clone_size: -; cdr3_aa: CASSLRSGDNTEAFF; cdr3_nt: TGCGCCAGCAGCTTACGGTCAGGGGATAACACTGAAGCTTTCTTT
v_call: TRBV28; j_call: TRBJ1-3; d_call: -; clone_size: -; cdr3_aa: CASSPGGRASGNTIYF; cdr3_nt: TGTGCCAGCAGTCCCGGGGGCAGGGCCTCTGGAAACACCATATATTTT
v_call: TRBV27; j_call: TRBJ1-1; d_call: -; clone_size: -; cdr3_aa: CASSFSDPVGGGTEAFF; cdr3_nt: TGTGCCAGCAGTTTCTCCGATCCCGTGGGGGGTGGGACTGAAGCTTTCTTT
v_call: TRBV11-3; j_call: TRBJ2-2; d_call: -; clone_size: -; cdr3_aa: CASSPSGTGELFF; cdr3_nt: TGTGCCAGCAGCCCAAGCGGCACCGGGGAGCTGTTTTTT
v_call: TRBV5-1; j_call: TRBJ2-7; d_call: -; clone_size: few; cdr3_aa: CASSPSGQSYEQYF; cdr3_nt: TGCGCCAGCAGCCCCTCAGGACAGAGCTACGAGCAGTACTTC
v_call: TRBV6-6; j_call: TRBJ2-3; d_call: -; clone_size: -; cdr3_aa: CASSYSQGRTDTQYF; cdr3_nt: TGTGCCAGCAGTTATTCACAGGGCCGCACAGATACGCAGTATTTT
v_call: TRBV9; j_call: TRBJ2-7; d_call: -; clone_size: -; cdr3_aa: CASSPKPSSYEQYF; cdr3_nt: TGTGCCAGCAGCCCTAAACCCAGCTCCTACGAGCAGTACTTC
v_call: TRBV5-8; j_call: TRBJ2-5; d_call: -; clone_size: -; cdr3_aa: CASSLVGVETQYF; cdr3_nt: TGTGCCAGCAGCTTAGTGGGAGTTGAGACCCAGTACTTC
v_call: TRBV5-1; j_call: TRBJ2-3; d_call: TRBD2; clone_size: -; cdr3_aa: CASCPGLVVSTDTQYF; cdr3_nt: TGCGCCAGCTGTCCGGGACTAGTGGTGAGCACAGATACGCAGTATTTT
v_call: TRBV10-1; j_call: TRBJ2-2; d_call: TRBD1; clone_size: -; cdr3_aa: CASSDTGDTGELFF; cdr3_nt: TGCGCCAGCAGTGACACAGGGGACACCGGGGAGCTGTTTTTT
v_call: TRBV19; j_call: TRBJ2-7; d_call: -; clone_size: -; cdr3_aa: CASSISALSSYEQYF; cdr3_nt: TGTGCCAGTAGTATCTCAGCCTTAAGCTCCTACGAGCAGTACTTC
v_call: TRBV6-1; j_call: TRBJ2-5; d_call: -; clone_size: once; cdr3_aa: CASSEAAASTQETQYF; cdr3_nt: TGTGCCAGCAGTGAAGCTGCGGCCAGCACCCAAGAGACCCAGTACTTC
v_call: TRBV10-3; j_call: TRBJ2-1; d_call: TRBD2; clone_size: -; cdr3_aa: CATLAGLGYNEQFF; cdr3_nt: TGTGCCACCCTAGCGGGATTGGGCTACAATGAGCAGTTCTTC
v_call: TRBV10-3; j_call: TRBJ1-3; d_call: -; clone_size: -; cdr3_aa: CAIGASGNTIYF; cdr3_nt: TGTGCCATAGGCGCCTCTGGAAACACCATATATTTT